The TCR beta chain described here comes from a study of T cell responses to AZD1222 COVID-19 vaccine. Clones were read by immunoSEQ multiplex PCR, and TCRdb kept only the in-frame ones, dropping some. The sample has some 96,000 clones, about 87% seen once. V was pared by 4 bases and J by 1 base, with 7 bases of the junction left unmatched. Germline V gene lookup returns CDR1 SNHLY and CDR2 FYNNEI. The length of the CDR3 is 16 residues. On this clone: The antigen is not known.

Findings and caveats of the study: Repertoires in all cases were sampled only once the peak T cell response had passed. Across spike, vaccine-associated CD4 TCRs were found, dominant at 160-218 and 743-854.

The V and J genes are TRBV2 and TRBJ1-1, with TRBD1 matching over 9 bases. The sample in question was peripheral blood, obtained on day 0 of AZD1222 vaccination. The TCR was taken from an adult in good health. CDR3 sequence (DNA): TGTGCCAGCAGTGCTGCACAGGGGGCAGGGAACACTGAAGCTTTCTTT. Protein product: CASSAAQGAGNTEAFF.